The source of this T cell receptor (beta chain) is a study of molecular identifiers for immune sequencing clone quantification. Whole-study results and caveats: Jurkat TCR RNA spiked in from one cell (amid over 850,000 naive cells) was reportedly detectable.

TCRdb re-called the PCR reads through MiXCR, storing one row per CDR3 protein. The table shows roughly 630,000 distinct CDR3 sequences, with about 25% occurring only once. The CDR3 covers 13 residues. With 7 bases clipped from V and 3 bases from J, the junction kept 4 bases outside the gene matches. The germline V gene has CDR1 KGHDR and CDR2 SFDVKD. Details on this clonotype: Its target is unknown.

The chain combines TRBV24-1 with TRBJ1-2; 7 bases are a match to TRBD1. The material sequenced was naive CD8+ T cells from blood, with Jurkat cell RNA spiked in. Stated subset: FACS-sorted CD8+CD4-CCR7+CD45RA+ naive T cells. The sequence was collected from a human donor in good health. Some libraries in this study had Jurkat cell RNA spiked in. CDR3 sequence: CATSPGGDYGYTF. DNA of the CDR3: TGTGCCACCAGCCCAGGGGGGGACTATGGCTACACCTTC.